The present entry profiles one T cell receptor beta chain with its context. Its target is not known. Use of 60 Vbeta and 13 Jbeta primers characterized the PCR. In the authors' methods: Later reanalysis found 75 million to 100 million unique TCR beta chains, approximately 11 million of them shared. Produced via immunoSEQ multiplex PCR; TCRdb's table is partial and in-frame only. The DNA was the basis for D and trimming; V, J and clone size are from that table. The sample holds about 57,000 clones, over 60% seen once. This sample is drawn from a study of cytomegalovirus exposure and HLA in healthy donors. Findings and limits, study-wide: Later analysis placed DRB1 highest and HLA-C lowest in TCR association rates, which differed by HLA locus. A further, later analysis showed that HLA-associated TCR beta chains (compared with equally common others) were more clonally expanded.

This CDR3 has 15 amino acids. Germline assignment: CDR1 MDHEN and CDR2 SYDVKM. The V and J ends lost 5 bases and 1 base respectively, with 15 bases between them. The rearrangement links TRBV28 to TRBJ2-7, with a possible D match to TRBD1 (5 bases). This sequence originates from a man in his thirties or forties in good health and CMV-seropositive. Sequenced material: PBMCs. CDR3 sequence (DNA): TGTGCCAGCAGTACCAGGGAAGGAGTATCCTACGAGCAGTACTTC. Translating it yields CASSTREGVSYEQYF. Full variable domain (rest looked up from reference TRBV28 and TRBJ2-7): DVKVTQSSRYLVKRTGEKVFLECVQDMDHENMFWYRQDPGLGLRLIYFSYDVKMKEKGDIPEGYSVSREKKERFSLILESASTNQTSMYLCASSTREGVSYEQYFGPGTRLTVT.